This note documents a single T cell receptor beta chain sequence. The source of the sample is a study of cytomegalovirus exposure and HLA in healthy donors. V lost 2 bases and J lost 6, with 4 bases in between. This CDR3 is 12 amino acids long. From germline, CDR1 is SGHTA and CDR2 FQGNSA. Amplification used 60 Vbeta primers and 13 Jbeta primers. The method was immunoSEQ multiplex PCR; TCRdb's version includes in-frame clones alone and lacks a portion of them. The sample lists roughly 100,000 clones, under 80% seen once, with about 6.1% in the top ten. The rearrangement joins TRBV7-2 to TRBJ2-2; no clear D gene. Sequenced: PBMCs. The sequence was collected from a woman aged 45 to 65 in good health and CMV-seropositive. CDR3 nucleotides: TGTGCCAGCAGCTTAAACTCCGGGGAGCTGTTTTTT. Translating gives CASSLNSGELFF.